This T cell receptor (beta chain) was obtained from a study of monozygotic twins with inflammatory bowel disease. This CDR3 region has 15 residues. The V gene's germline CDR1 is SGHRS and CDR2 YFSETQ. For every sample, eight separate reactions were used to make cDNA. TCRdb reworked the 5' RACE reads into one entry per CDR3 protein, no DNA. Its table lists more than 120,000 distinct CDR3 sequences. Each donor gave 2.5 to 3 ml of peripheral blood. This TCR was sampled from a human donor with ulcerative colitis or Crohn's disease, or a healthy co-twin of an affected twin (not recorded which). The sample taken for sequencing was blood. The gene calls are TRBV5-1 and TRBJ1-6; TCRdb indicates TRBD1, and absent DNA this call remains unverified. This CDR3 reads CASSLRTGGDSPLHF. Full variable domain (rest looked up from reference TRBV5-1 and TRBJ1-6): KAGVTQTPRYLIKTRGQQVTLSCSPISGHRSVSWYQQTPGQGLQFLFEYFSETQRNKGNFPGRFSGRQFSNSRSEMNVSTLELGDSALYLCASSLRTGGDSPLHFGNGTRLTVT.